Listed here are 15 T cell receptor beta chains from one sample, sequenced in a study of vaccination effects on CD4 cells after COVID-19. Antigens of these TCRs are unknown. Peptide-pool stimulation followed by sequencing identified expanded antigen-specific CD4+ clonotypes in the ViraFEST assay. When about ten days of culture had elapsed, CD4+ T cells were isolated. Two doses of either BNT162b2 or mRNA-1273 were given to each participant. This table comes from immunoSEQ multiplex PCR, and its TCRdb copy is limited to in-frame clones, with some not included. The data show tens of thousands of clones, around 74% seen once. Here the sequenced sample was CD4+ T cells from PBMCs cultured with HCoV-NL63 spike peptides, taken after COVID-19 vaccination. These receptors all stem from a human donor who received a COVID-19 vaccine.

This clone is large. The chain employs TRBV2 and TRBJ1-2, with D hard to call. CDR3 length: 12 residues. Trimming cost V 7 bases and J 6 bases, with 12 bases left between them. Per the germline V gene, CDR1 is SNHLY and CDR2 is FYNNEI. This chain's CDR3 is CASTPYQDGYTF. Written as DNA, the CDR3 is TGTGCCAGCACCCCTTATCAGGATGGCTACACCTTC.

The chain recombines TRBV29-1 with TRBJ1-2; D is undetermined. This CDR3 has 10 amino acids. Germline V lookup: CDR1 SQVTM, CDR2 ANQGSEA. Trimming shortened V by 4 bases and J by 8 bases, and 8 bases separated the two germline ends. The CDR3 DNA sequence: TGCAGCGTTGCATCCGGCGGCTACACCTTC. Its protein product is CSVASGGYTF. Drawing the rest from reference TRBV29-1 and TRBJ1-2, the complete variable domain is SAVISQKPSRDICQRGTSLTIQCQVDSQVTMMFWYRQQPGQSLTLIATANQGSEATYESGFVIDKFPISRPNLTFSTLTVSNMSPEDSSIYLCSVASGGYTFGSGTRLTVV.

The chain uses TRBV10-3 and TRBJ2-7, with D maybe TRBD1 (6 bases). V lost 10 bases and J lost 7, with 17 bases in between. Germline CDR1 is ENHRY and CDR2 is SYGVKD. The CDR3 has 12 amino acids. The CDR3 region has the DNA TGTGCCACCCGACAGGACCCTACGGAGCAGTACTTC. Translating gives CATRQDPTEQYF.

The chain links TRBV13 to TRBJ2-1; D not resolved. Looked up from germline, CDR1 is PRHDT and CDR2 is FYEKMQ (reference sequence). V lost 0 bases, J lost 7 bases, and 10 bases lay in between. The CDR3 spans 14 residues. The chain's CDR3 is CASSLGGSTNEQFF. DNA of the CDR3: TGTGCCAGCAGCTTAGGCGGAAGTACGAATGAGCAGTTCTTC.

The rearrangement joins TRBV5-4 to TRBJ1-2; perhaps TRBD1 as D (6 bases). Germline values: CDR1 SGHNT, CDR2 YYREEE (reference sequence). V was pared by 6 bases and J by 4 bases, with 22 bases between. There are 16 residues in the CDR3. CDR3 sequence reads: CASNAGLRGAGYGYTF. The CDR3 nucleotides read TGTGCCAGCAACGCTGGTTTGCGGGGGGCCGGCTATGGCTACACCTTC.

CDR3 sequence reads: CASSIRTPFSNQPQHF. The CDR3 bases are TGTGCCAGTAGTATTAGGACCCCCTTTAGCAATCAGCCCCAGCATTTT. This chain uses TRBV19 with TRBJ1-5; no firm D call. Germline V lookup: CDR1 LNHDA, CDR2 SQIVND (reference sequence). V dropped 3 bases and J dropped 0 bases, with 12 bases sitting between them. The CDR3 runs 16 residues.

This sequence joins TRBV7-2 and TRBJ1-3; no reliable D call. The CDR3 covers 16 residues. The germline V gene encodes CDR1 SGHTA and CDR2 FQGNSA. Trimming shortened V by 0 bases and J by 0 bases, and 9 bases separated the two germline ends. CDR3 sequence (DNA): TGTGCCAGCAGCTTAGCCAGTTGGAGCTCTGGAAACACCATATATTTT. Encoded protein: CASSLASWSSGNTIYF. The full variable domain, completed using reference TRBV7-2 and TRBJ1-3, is GAGVSQSPSNKVTEKGKDVELRCDPISGHTALYWYRQSLGQGLEFLIYFQGNSAPDKSGLPSDRFSAERTGGSVSTLTIQRTQQEDSAVYLCASSLASWSSGNTIYFGEGSWLTVV.

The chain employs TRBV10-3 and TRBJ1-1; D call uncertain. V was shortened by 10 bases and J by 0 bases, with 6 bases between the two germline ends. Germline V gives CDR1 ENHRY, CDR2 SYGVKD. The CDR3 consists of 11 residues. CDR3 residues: CATSLNTEAFF. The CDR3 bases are TGTGCCACCAGCCTGAACACTGAAGCTTTCTTT.

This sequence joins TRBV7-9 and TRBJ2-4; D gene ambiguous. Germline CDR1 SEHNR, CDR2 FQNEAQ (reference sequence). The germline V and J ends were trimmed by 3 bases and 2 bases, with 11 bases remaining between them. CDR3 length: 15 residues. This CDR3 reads CASSFVGVTKNIQYF. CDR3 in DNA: TGTGCCAGCAGCTTTGTCGGAGTAACCAAAAACATTCAGTACTTC.

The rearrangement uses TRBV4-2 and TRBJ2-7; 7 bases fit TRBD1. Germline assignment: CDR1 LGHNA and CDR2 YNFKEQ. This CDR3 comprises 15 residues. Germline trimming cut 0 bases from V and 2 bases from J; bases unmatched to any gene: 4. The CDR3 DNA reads TGTGCCAGCAGCCAAGATCGGACAGGAACCTACGAGCAGTACTTC. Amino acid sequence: CASSQDRTGTYEQYF.

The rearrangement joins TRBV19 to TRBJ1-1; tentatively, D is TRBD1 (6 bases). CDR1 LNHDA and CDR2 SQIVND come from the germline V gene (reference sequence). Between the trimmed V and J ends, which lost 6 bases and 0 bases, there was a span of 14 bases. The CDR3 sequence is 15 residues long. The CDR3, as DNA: TGTGCCAGTAGGTTCCCGGACAGCATGAACACTGAAGCTTTCTTT. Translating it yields CASRFPDSMNTEAFF.

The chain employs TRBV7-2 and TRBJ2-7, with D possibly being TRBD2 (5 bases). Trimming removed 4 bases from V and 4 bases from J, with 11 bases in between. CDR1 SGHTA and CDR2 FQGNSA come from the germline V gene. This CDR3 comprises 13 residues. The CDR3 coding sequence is TGTGCCAGCAGCTCGAGGGTAGGTTACGAGCAGTACTTC. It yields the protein CASSSRVGYEQYF.

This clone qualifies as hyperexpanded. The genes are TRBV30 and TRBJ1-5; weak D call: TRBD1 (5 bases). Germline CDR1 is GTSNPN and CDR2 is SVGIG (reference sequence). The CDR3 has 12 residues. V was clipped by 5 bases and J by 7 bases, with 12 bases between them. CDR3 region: CAWGGGAQPQHF. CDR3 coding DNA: TGTGCCTGGGGGGGAGGGGCACAGCCCCAGCATTTT.

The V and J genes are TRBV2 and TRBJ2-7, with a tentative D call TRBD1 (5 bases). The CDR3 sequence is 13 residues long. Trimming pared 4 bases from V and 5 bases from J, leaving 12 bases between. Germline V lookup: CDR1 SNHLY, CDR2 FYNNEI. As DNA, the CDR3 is TGTGCCAGCAGTGCGCCAGGGATTAACGAGCAGTACTTC. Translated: CASSAPGINEQYF.

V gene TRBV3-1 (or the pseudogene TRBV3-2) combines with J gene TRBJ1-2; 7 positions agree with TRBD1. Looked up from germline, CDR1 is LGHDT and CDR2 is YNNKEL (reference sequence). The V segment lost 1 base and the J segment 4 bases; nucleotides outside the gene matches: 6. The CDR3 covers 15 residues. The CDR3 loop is CASSQGEGARYGYTF. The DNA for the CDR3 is TGTGCCAGCAGCCAAGGCGAGGGGGCCCGCTATGGCTACACCTTC.